This is a list of T cell receptor beta chains from one sample in a study of shared clonotypes between healthy human individuals. Assay used: immunoSEQ multiplex PCR; TCRdb lists only in-frame clones, some missing. The sample consists of almost 750,000 clones, about two thirds of them appearing once. Sequenced input: memory CD4+ T cells sorted from blood. The receptors come from a woman younger than 45 in good health. CDR3s leave out the opening cysteine and the closing phenylalanine or tryptophan. D genes are given only for firm matches.

D,V,J,CDR3
-,TRBV2,TRBJ1-2,ASSALGGIPYGYT
-,TRBV5-1,TRBJ2-6,ASRPGTGANVLT
-,TRBV29-1,TRBJ2-3,SALVGGGTDTQY
TRBD1,TRBV25-1,TRBJ2-5,ASSEPRSQGETQY
-,TRBV6-6,TRBJ1-5,ASMEHYSNQPQH
-,TRBV7-4,TRBJ1-2,ASSRQYYGYT
-,TRBV30,TRBJ1-4,AWGPGTGSEKLF
-,TRBV18,TRBJ2-5,ASSPPGPGSSETQY
TRBD1,TRBV6-5,TRBJ1-2,ASSRTGGLNYGYT
TRBD1,TRBV29-1,TRBJ2-5,SVKDRGEETQY
TRBD2,TRBV11-2,TRBJ2-7,ASSRAGAVYEQY
TRBD2,TRBV7-2,TRBJ2-3,ASSFQGGTPDTQY
TRBD1,TRBV6-5,TRBJ1-3,ASRVTGGAYTIY
TRBD2,TRBV11-2,TRBJ2-7,ASTTRASGRDYEQY
TRBD1,TRBV5-1,TRBJ1-1,ASSVRQGAATEAF
-,TRBV29-1,TRBJ2-5,SVSGTPPGSQY
-,TRBV11-2,TRBJ2-1,ASSPRGSGNDEQF
TRBD1,TRBV28,TRBJ2-7,ASSLLGQGTGEQY
TRBD2,TRBV27,TRBJ2-1,ASREQPGLAFGEQF
TRBD2,TRBV7-8,TRBJ2-7,ASSYQTSGRAGHEQY
-,TRBV11-2,TRBJ2-2,ASSWGFTGSRTTGELF
-,TRBV7-9,TRBJ2-1,ASSSNEQF
TRBD2,TRBV7-9,TRBJ2-1,ASSLGVGSGGPSDEQF
-,TRBV28,TRBJ1-2,ASSPGQTYGYT
-,TRBV19,TRBJ1-5,ASQLARGGNQPQH
-,TRBV9,TRBJ2-5,ASSVVEWGETQY
-,TRBV5-6,TRBJ2-2,ASSHTSGELF
-,TRBV7-2,TRBJ2-1,ASSSKRLGLNEQF
-,TRBV2,TRBJ2-3,ASSGTSSDTQY
TRBD1,TRBV13,TRBJ1-1,ASSFGQGVFMNTEAF
TRBD2,TRBV10-3,TRBJ2-1,AISSSGRADNEQF
-,TRBV6-6,TRBJ1-5,ASSYSQDGRPQH
TRBD1,TRBV5-1,TRBJ2-3,ASTRDRATDTQY
-,TRBV2,TRBJ1-2,ASRDGLGYGYT
TRBD1,TRBV2,TRBJ1-1,ASTSGQMNTEAF
TRBD1,TRBV4-1,TRBJ1-2,ASSQPGQEDFYGYT
-,TRBV7-9,TRBJ1-5,ASSSGTKGTLSNQPQH
TRBD1,TRBV28,TRBJ2-1,ASSWAGGLDEQF
TRBD1,TRBV28,TRBJ2-7,ASSLNRGWEQY
-,TRBV28,TRBJ1-5,ASSLQGSRSNQPQH
TRBD1,TRBV28,TRBJ1-2,ASSLEGARGYT
-,TRBV28,TRBJ2-1,ASPPPGASSYNEQF
-,TRBV18,TRBJ1-1,ASSPGRYTEAF
TRBD1,TRBV4-1,TRBJ1-1,ASSPGVGQGDTEAF
-,TRBV4-2,TRBJ2-7,ASSQDYRAGTYEQY
-,TRBV6-1,TRBJ1-1,ASSEIVGAVAF
-,TRBV28,TRBJ2-7,ATKGPPYEQY
-,TRBV30,TRBJ2-5,AWRGYQETQY
TRBD2,TRBV6-5,TRBJ2-1,ASTPGLAGEGEQF
-,TRBV19,TRBJ1-1,ASSAVREAF
TRBD2,TRBV27,TRBJ2-7,ASRGLAGGKYEQY
-,TRBV19,TRBJ2-7,ASSPRTGASYEQY
TRBD1,TRBV29-1,TRBJ2-2,SAEGQDANTGELF
TRBD2,TRBV7-2,TRBJ2-2,ASSHSPTSGRFGELF
TRBD1,TRBV27,TRBJ2-7,ASSFQGAPYEQY
-,TRBV29-1,TRBJ2-1,SVAGTKAGYNEQF
TRBD1,TRBV18,TRBJ2-3,ASSLIQGQDTQY